This paragraph covers one T cell receptor beta chain sequence. This sample is drawn from a study of blood T cell repertoires in COVID-19. Study details: T cells, B-cell-depleted T cells, or PBMCs provided the cDNA or gDNA that served as material.

The protocol was immunoSEQ multiplex PCR, while the TCRdb copy is restricted to in-frame clones and leaves out a portion. The table records roughly 85,000 clones, roughly 85% of them present only once. There are 12 residues in the CDR3. CDR1 and CDR2 (germline): SGHAT, FQNNGV. V was clipped by 7 bases and J by 5 bases, with 12 bases between them. The chain combines TRBV11-2 with TRBJ2-7, with D possibly TRBD2 on 6 matching bases. This TCR came from a man in his fifties with active or convalescent COVID-19. The specimen sequenced was peripheral blood. CDR3 protein: CASTEWGDEQYF. The CDR3 region has the DNA TGTGCCAGCACCGAATGGGGGGACGAGCAGTACTTC.